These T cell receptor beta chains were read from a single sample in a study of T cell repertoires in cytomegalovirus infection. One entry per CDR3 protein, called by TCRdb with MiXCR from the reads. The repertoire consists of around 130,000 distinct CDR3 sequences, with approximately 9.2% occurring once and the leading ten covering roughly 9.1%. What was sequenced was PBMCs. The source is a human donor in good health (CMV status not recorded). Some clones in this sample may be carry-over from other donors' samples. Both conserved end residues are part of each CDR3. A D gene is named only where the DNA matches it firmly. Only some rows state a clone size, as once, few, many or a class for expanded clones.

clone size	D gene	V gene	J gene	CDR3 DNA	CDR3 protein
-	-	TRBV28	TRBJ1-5	TGTGCCAGCAGTTTTCGGGTGGATCAGCCCCAGCATTTT	CASSFRVDQPQHF
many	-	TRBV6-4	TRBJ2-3	TGTGCCAGCAGTGTAACCCCCAACACAGATACGCAGTATTTT	CASSVTPNTDTQYF
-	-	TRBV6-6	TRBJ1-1	TGTGCCAGCAGTTACCCTGAGAACACTGAAGCTTTCTTT	CASSYPENTEAFF
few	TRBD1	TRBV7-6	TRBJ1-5	TGTGCCAGCAGCTCGACAGGGGATCAGCCCCAGCATTTT	CASSSTGDQPQHF
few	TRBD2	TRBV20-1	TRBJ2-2	TGCAGTGCTAGAGATCGTCTAGCGGGGGACACCGGGGAGCTGTTTTTT	CSARDRLAGDTGELFF
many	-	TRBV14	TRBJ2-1	TGTGCCAGCAGCCAGCGCCGGGACCGCCACAATGAGCAGTTCTTC	CASSQRRDRHNEQFF
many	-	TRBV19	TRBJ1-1	TGTGCCAGTAGTATCCGGACAGCCACCGCTGAAGCTTTCTTT	CASSIRTATAEAFF
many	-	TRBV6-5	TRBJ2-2	TGTGCCAGCAGCCCGAGACAGTTGAACACCGGGGAGCTGTTTTTT	CASSPRQLNTGELFF
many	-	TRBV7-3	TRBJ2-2	TGTGCCAGCAGCTCTGACACGTACACCGGGGAGCTGTTTTTT	CASSSDTYTGELFF
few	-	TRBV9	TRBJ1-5	TGTGCTAGCAGCACAGGATTCAATCAGCCCCAGCATTTT	CASSTGFNQPQHF
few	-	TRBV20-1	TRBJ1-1	TGCAGTGCTTGCCGCCCGGGACAGAACACTGAAGCTTTCTTT	CSACRPGQNTEAFF
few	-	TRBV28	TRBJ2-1	TGTGCCAGCAGGGCCGTTGAAGGATCCCATGAGCAGTTCTTC	CASRAVEGSHEQFF
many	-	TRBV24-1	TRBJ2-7	TGTGCCACCAGTGACGGGCCCAACTACGAGCAGTACTTC	CATSDGPNYEQYF
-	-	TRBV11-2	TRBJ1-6	TGTGCCAGCAGCTTTGGGGATCAGGGTTCACCCCTCCACTTT	CASSFGDQGSPLHF
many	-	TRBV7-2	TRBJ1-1	TGTGCCAGCAGCCCCCGACTGGTGAGCACTGAAGCTTTCTTT	CASSPRLVSTEAFF
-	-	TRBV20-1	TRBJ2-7	TGCAGTGCTAGTCAGAGCCCCTACGAGCAGTACTTC	CSASQSPYEQYF
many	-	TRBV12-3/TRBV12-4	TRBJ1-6	TGTGCCAGCAGCTCAGGGGATGCTAATAATTCACCCCTCCACTTT	CASSSGDANNSPLHF
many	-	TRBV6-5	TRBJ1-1	TGTGCCAGCAGTTACGGCACTGAAGCTTTCTTT	CASSYGTEAFF
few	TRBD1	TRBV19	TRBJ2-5	TGTGCCAGTAGTATCCGAGGGGGCCCCCAAGAGACCCAGTACTTC	CASSIRGGPQETQYF
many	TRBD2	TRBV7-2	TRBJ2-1	TGTGCCAGCAGCTTCCAGGTGGGCCCGGGGGGGTTGGATGAGCAGTTCTTC	CASSFQVGPGGLDEQFF
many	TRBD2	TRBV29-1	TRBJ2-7	TGCAGCGCCAGGACTAGTTACGAGCAGTACTTC	CSARTSYEQYF
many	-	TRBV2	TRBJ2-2	TGTGCCAGCAGTGGAAGCGGGACAGCCACCGGGGAGCTGTTTTTT	CASSGSGTATGELFF
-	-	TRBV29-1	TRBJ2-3	TGCAGCGTTGAATGGGCCGACAGACGCACAGATACGCAGTATTTT	CSVEWADRRTDTQYF
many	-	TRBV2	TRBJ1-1	TGTGCCAGCAGTGAAGAGGGATCGATAGCTTTCTTT	CASSEEGSIAFF
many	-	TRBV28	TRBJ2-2	TGTGCCAGCTTCCCTCAGACCGGGGAGCTGTTTTTT	CASFPQTGELFF
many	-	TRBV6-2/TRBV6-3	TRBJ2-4	TGTGCCAGCAGTTACTCGGAAGGGCCCAAAAACATTCAGTACTTC	CASSYSEGPKNIQYF